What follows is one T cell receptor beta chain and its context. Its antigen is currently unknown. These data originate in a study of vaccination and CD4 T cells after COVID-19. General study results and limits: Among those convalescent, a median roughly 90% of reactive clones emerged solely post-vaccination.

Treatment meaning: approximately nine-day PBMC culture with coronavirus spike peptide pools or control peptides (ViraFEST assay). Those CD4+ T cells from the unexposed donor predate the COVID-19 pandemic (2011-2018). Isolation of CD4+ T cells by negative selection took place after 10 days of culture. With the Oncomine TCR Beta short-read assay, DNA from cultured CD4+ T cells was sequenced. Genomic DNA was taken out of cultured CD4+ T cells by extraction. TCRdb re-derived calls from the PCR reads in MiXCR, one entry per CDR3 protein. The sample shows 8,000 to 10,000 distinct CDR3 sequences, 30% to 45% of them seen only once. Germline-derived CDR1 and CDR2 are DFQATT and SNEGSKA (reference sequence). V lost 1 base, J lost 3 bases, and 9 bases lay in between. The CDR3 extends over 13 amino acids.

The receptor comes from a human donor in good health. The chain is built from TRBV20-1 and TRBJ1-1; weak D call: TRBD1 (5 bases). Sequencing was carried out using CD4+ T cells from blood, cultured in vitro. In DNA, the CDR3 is TGCAGTGCTAGAGGGCTAGGGGACACTGAAGCTTTCTTT. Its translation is CSARGLGDTEAFF.